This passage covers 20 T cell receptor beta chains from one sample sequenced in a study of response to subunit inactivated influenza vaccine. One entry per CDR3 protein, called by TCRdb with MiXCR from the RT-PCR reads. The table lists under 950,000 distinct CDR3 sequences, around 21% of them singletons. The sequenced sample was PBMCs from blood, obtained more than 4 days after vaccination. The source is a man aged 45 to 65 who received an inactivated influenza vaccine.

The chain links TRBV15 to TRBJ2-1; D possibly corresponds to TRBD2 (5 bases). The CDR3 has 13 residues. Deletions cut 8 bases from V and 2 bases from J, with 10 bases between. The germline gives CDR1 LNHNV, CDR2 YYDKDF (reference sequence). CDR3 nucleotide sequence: TGTGCCACCTCGAACGGGACCTACAATGAGCAGTTCTTC. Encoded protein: CATSNGTYNEQFF.

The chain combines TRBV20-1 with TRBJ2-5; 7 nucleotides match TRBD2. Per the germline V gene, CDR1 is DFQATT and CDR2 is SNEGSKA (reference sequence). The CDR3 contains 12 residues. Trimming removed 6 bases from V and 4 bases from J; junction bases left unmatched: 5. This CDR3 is CSARTSGETQYF. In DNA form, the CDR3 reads TGCAGTGCGAGGACTAGTGGAGAGACCCAGTACTTC.

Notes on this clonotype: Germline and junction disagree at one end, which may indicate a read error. The chain's CDR3 is CASGLAHGYNEQFF. The CDR3 DNA reads TGCGCCAGCGGCTTGGCCCACGGGTACAATGAGCAGTTCTTC. The chain employs TRBV5-1 and TRBJ2-1; D is ambiguous. This CDR3 has 14 amino acids. Germline loops: CDR1 SGHRS, CDR2 YFSETQ.

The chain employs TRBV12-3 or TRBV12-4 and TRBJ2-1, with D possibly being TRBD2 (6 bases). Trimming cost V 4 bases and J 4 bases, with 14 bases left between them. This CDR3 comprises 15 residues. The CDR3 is CASSSSIRGYNEQFF. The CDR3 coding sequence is TGTGCCAGCAGTTCCTCTATACGGGGGTACAATGAGCAGTTCTTC.

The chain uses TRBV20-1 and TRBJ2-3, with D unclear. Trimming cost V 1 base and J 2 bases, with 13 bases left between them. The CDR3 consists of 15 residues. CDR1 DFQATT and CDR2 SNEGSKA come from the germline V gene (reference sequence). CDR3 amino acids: CSARAPPPLTDTQYF. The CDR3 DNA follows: TGCAGTGCTAGAGCCCCTCCTCCCCTCACAGATACGCAGTATTTT.

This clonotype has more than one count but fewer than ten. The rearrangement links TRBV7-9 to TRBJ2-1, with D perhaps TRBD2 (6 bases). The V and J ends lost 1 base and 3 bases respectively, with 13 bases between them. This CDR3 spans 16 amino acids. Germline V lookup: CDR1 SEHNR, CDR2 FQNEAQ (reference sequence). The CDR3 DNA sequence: TGTGCCAGCAGCTTAGGGCCCCCGACTAGCTACAATGAGCAGTTCTTC. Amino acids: CASSLGPPTSYNEQFF.

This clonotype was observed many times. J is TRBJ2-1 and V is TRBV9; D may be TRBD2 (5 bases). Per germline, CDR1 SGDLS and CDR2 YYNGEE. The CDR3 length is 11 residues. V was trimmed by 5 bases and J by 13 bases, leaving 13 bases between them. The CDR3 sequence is CASSNLAEQFF. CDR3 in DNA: TGTGCCAGCAGTAATCTAGCAGAACAGTTCTTC.

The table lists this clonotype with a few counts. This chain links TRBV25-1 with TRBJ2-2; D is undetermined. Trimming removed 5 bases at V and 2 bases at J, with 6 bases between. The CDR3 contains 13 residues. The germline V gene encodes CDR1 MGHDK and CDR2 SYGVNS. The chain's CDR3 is CASSSYNTGELFF. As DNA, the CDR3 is TGTGCCAGCAGTTCGTATAACACCGGGGAGCTGTTTTTT.

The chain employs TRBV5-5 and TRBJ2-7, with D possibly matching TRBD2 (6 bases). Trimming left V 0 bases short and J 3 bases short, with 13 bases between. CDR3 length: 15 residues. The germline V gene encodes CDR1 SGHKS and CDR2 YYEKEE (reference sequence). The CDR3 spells CASSLDGRTNYEQYF. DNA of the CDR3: TGTGCCAGCAGCTTGGACGGCAGGACTAACTACGAGCAGTACTTC.

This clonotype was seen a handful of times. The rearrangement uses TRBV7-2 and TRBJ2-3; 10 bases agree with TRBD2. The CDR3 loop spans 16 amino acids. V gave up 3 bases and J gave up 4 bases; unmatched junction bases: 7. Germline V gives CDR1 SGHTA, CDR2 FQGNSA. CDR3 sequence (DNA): TGTGCCAGCAGCTTCCGGGGACTAGCGAGAGCAGATACGCAGTATTTT. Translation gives CASSFRGLARADTQYF.

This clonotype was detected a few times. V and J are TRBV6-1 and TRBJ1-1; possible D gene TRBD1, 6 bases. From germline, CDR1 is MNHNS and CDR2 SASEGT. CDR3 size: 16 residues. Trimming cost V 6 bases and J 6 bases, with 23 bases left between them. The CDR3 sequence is CASRTDRTRGRAEAFF. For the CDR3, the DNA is TGTGCCAGCAGGACCGACAGGACCCGGGGGAGAGCTGAAGCTTTCTTT.

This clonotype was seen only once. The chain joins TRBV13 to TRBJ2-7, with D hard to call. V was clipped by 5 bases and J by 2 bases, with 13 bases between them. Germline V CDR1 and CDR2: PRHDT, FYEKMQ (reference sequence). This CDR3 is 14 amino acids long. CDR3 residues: CASSPRARPYEQYF. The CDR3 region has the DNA TGTGCCAGCAGCCCAAGGGCCCGTCCCTACGAGCAGTACTTC.

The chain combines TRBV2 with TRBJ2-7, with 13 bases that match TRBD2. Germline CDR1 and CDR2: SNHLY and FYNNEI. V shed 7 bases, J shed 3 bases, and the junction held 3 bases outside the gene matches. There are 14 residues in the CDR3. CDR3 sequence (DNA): TGTGCCAGCAAACTAGCGGGGGGGGACTACGAGCAGTACTTC. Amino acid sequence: CASKLAGGDYEQYF.

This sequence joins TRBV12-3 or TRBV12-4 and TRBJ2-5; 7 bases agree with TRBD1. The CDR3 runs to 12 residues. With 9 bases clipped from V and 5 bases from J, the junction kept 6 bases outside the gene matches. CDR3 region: CASTGAGETQYF. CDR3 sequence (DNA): TGTGCCAGTACAGGGGCCGGGGAGACCCAGTACTTC.

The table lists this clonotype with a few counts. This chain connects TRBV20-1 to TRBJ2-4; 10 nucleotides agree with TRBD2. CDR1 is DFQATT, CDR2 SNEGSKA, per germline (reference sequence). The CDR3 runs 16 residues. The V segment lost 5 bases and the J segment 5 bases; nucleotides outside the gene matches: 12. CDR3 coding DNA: TGCAGTGCTCTCCCCACTTTAGCGGGGGGTCAAAACATTCAGTACTTC. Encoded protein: CSALPTLAGGQNIQYF.

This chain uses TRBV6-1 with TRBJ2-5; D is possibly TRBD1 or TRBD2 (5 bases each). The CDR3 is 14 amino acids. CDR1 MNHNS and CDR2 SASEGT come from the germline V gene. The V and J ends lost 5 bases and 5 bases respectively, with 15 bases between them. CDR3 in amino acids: CASSTALGDETQYF. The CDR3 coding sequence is TGTGCCAGCAGTACCGCCTTGGGGGATGAGACCCAGTACTTC.

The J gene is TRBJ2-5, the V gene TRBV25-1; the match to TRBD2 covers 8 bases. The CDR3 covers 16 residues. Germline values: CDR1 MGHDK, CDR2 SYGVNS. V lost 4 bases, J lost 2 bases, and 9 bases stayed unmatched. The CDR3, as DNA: TGTGCCAGCAGTGCGCTCGGGACTAGAAAACAAGAGACCCAGTACTTC. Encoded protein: CASSALGTRKQETQYF.

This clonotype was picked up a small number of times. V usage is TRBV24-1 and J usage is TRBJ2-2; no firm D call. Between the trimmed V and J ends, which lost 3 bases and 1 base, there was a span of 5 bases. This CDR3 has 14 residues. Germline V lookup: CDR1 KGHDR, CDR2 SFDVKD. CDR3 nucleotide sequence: TGTGCCACCAGTGATATTCGGAACACCGGGGAGCTGTTTTTT. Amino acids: CATSDIRNTGELFF.

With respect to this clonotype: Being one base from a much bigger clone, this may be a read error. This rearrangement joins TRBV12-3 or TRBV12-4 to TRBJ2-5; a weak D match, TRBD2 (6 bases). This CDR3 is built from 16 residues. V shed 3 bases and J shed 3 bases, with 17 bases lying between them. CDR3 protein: CASSFLGGDPKETQYF. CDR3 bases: TGTGCCAGCAGTTTCCTTGGAGGGGACCCCAAAGAGACCCAGTACTTC.

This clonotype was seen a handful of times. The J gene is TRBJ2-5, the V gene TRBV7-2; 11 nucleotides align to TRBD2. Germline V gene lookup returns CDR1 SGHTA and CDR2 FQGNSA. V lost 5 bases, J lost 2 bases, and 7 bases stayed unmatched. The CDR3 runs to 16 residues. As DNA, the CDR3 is TGTGCCAGCAGCCCCCGACTAGCGGGGTATCAAGAGACCCAGTACTTC. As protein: CASSPRLAGYQETQYF. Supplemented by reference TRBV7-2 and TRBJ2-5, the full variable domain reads GAGVSQSPSNKVTEKGKDVELRCDPISGHTALYWYRQSLGQGLEFLIYFQGNSAPDKSGLPSDRFSAERTGGSVSTLTIQRTQQEDSAVYLCASSPRLAGYQETQYFGPGTRLLVL.